The entry that follows covers one T cell receptor beta chain sequence. Germline loops: CDR1 LNHDA, CDR2 SQIVND (reference sequence). This CDR3 is built from 13 residues. Trimming removed 6 bases from V and 5 bases from J, with 13 bases in between. Participants were aged about 18 to 90 years from 20 to 30 US areas. This specimen comes from a study of blood T cell repertoires in COVID-19. Background on the study: Sources were T cells, B-cell-depleted T cells, or PBMCs; the material itself was cDNA or gDNA.

The data were produced by immunoSEQ multiplex PCR, yet TCRdb's version contains in-frame clones alone and is incomplete. This sample has approximately 170,000 clones, with roughly 83% found just once. Sequencing input: PBMCs or T cells enriched from blood (not recorded which). The TCR was taken from a woman between 50 and 59 years old who had recovered from COVID-19. The chain carries TRBV19 and TRBJ2-5; D is undetermined. CDR3 protein: CASSASSMETQYF. CDR3 nucleotides: TGTGCCAGTAGCGCTAGTAGCATGGAGACCCAGTACTTC.